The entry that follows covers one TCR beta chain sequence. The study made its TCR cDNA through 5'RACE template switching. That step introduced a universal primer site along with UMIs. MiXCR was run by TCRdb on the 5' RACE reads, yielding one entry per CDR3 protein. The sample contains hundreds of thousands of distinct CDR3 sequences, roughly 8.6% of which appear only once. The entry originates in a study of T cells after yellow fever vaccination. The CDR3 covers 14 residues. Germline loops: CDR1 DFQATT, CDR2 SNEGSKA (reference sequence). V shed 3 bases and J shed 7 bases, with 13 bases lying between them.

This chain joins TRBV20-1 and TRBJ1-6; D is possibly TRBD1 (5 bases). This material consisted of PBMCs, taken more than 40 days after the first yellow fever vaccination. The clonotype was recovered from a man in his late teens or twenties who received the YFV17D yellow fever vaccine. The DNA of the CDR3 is TGCAGTGCTAGTTCGGGGCTAAGCAATTCACCCCTCCACTTT. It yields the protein CSASSGLSNSPLHF.